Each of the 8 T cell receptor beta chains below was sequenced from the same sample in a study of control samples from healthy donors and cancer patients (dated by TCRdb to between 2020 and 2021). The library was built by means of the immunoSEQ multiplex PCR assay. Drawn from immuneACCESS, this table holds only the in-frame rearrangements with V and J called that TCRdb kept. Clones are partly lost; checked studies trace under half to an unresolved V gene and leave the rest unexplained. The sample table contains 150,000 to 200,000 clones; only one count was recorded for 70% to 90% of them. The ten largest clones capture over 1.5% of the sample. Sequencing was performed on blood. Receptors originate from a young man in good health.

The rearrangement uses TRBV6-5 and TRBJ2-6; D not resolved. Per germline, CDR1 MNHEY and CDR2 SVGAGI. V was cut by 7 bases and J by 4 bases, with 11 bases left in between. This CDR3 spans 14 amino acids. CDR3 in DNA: TGTGCCAGCACCAATTCGGCAGGGGCCAACGTCCTGACTTTC. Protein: CASTNSAGANVLTF.

CDR3 amino acids: CASSRDRTNTEAFF. CDR3 in DNA: TGTGCCAGTAGTCGGGACAGGACGAACACTGAAGCTTTCTTT. V usage is TRBV19 and J usage is TRBJ1-1; TRBD1 matches at 8 bases. Looked up from germline, CDR1 is LNHDA and CDR2 is SQIVND (reference sequence). CDR3 length equals 14 residues. V lost 5 bases to trimming and J lost 1 base; unmatched junction nucleotides: 3.

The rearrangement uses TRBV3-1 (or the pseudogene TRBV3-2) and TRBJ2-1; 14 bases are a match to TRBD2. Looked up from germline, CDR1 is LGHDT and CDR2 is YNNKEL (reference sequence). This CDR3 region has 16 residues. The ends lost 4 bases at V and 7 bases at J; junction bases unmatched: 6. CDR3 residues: CASSLGLAGAGNEQFF. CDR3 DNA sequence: TGTGCCAGCAGCCTGGGACTAGCGGGGGCCGGGAATGAGCAGTTCTTC.

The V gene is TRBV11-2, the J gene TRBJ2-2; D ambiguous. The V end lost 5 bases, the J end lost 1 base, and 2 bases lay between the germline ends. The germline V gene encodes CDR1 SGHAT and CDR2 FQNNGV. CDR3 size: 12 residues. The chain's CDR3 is CASSLNTGELFF. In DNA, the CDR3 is TGTGCCAGCAGCCTGAACACCGGGGAGCTGTTTTTT. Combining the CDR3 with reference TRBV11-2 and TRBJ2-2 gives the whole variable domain EAGVAQSPRYKIIEKRQSVAFWCNPISGHATLYWYQQILGQGPKLLIQFQNNGVVDDSQLPKDRFSAERLKGVDSTLKIQPAKLEDSAVYLCASSLNTGELFFGEGSRLTVL.

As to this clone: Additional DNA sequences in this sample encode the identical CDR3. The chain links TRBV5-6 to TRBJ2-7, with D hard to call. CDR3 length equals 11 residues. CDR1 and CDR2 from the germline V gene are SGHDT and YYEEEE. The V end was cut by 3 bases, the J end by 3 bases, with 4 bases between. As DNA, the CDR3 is TGTGCCAGCAGCTCCTACTACGAGCAGTACTTC. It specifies CASSSYYEQYF.

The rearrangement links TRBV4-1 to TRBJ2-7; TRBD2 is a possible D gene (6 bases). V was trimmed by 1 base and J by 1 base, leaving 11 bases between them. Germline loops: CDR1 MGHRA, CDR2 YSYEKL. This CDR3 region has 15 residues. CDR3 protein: CASSQGVAASYEQYF. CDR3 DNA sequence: TGCGCCAGCAGCCAAGGGGTAGCGGCGTCCTACGAGCAGTACTTC.

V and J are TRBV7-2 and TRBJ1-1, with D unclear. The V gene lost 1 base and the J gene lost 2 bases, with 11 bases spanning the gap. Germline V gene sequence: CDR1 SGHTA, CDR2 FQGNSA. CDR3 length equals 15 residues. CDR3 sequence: CASSLDSNFNTEAFF. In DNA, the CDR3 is TGTGCCAGCAGCTTAGACAGTAACTTTAACACTGAAGCTTTCTTT.

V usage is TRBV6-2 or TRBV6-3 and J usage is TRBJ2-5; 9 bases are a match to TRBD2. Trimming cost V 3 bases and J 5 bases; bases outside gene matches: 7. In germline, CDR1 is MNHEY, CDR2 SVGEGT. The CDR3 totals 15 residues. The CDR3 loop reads CASSYGRGGLETQYF. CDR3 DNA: TGTGCCAGCAGTTATGGGCGGGGGGGCCTGGAGACCCAGTACTTC.